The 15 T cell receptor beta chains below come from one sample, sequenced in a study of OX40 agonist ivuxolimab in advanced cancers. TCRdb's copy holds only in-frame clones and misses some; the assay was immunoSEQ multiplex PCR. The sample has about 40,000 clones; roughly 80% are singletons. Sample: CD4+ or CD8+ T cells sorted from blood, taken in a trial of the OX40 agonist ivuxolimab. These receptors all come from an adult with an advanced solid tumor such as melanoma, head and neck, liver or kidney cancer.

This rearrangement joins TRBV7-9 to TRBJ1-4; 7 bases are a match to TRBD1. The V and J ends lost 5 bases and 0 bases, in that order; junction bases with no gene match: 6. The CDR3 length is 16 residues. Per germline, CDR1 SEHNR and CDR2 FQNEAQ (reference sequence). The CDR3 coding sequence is TGTGCCAGCAGCCCCAGGGGGAAGTCAACTAATGAAAAACTGTTTTTT. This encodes CASSPRGKSTNEKLFF.

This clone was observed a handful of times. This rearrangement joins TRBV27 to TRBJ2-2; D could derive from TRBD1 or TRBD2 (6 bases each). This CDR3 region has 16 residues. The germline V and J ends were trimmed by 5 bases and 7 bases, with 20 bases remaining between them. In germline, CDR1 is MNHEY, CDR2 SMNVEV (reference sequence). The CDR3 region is CASSPRQRGAFGELFF. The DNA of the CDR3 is TGTGCCAGCAGTCCCAGGCAGAGGGGGGCGTTCGGGGAGCTGTTTTTT.

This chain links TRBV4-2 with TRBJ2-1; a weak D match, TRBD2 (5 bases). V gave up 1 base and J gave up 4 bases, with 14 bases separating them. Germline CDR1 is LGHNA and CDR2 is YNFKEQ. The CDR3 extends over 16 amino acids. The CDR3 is CASSQVSGSQYNEQFF. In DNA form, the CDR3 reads TGTGCCAGCAGCCAAGTATCGGGGAGCCAGTACAATGAGCAGTTCTTC.

In DNA form, the CDR3 reads TGTGCCACTGAGGAGGGCGGCTACGAGCAGTACTTC. Translation gives CATEEGGYEQYF. The chain carries TRBV2 and TRBJ2-7, with TRBD2 as a possible D gene (6 bases). This CDR3 contains 12 residues. Germline V gene lookup returns CDR1 SNHLY and CDR2 FYNNEI. V was cut by 10 bases and J by 3 bases, with 13 bases left in between.

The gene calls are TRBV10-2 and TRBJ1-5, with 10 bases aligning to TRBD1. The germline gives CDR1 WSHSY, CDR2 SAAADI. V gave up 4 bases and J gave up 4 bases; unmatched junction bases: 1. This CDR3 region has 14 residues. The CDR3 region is CASSGTGGNQPQHF. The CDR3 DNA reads TGCGCCAGCAGTGGGACAGGGGGTAATCAGCCCCAGCATTTT.

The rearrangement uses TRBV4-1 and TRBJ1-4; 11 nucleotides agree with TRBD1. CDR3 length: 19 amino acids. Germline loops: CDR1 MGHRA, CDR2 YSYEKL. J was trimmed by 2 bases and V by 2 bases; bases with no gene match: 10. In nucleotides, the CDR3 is TGCGCCAGCAGCCAATTGAGGGTTGGGACAGGGGGTACTAATGAAAAACTGTTTTTT. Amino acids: CASSQLRVGTGGTNEKLFF.

As DNA, the CDR3 is TGCGCCAGCAGCCAAGATAGTCTGGGGTGGAGCGAGCAGTTCTTC. Translating gives CASSQDSLGWSEQFF. The J gene is TRBJ2-1, the V gene TRBV4-1; no clear D gene. V lost 0 bases to trimming and J lost 10 bases, with 16 bases between them. This CDR3 is 15 amino acids long. CDR1 and CDR2 from the germline V gene are MGHRA and YSYEKL.

CDR3 sequence reads: CAWSRMTGELFF. CDR3 bases: TGTGCCTGGAGTCGCATGACCGGGGAGCTGTTTTTT. The gene calls are TRBV30 and TRBJ2-2; unclear D gene. Deletions cut 2 bases from V and 5 bases from J, with 6 bases between. The CDR3 covers 12 residues. In germline, CDR1 is GTSNPN, CDR2 SVGIG (reference sequence).

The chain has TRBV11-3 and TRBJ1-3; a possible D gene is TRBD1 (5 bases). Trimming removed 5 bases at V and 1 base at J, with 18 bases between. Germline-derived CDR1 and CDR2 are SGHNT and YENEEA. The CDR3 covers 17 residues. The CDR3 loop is CASSRQGGGSSGNTIYF. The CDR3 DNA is TGTGCCAGCAGCCGTCAAGGCGGGGGATCATCTGGAAACACCATATATTTT.

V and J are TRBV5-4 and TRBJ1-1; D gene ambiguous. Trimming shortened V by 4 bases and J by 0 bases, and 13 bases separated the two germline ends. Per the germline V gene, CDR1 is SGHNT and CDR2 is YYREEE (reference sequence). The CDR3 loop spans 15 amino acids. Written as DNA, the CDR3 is TGTGCCAGCAGCCTGGAAGGTATAATGAACACTGAAGCTTTCTTT. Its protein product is CASSLEGIMNTEAFF.

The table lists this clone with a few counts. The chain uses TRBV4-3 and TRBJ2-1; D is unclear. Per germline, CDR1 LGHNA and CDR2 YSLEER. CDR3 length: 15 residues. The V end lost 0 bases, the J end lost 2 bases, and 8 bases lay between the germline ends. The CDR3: CASSQDLTAYNEQFF. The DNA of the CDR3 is TGCGCCAGCAGCCAAGATTTAACGGCCTACAATGAGCAGTTCTTC.

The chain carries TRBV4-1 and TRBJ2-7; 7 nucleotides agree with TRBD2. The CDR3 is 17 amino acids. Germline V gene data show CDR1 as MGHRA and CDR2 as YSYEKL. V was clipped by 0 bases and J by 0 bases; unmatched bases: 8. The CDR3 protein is CASSQDGEGWGSYEQYF. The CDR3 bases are TGCGCCAGCAGCCAAGATGGGGAGGGATGGGGCTCCTACGAGCAGTACTTC.

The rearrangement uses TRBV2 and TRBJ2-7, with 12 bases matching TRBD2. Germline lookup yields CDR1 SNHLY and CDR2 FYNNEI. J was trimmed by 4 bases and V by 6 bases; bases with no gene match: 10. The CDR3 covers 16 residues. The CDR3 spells CASRRRTSGTYYEQYF. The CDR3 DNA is TGTGCCAGCAGGCGACGGACTAGCGGGACGTATTACGAGCAGTACTTC.

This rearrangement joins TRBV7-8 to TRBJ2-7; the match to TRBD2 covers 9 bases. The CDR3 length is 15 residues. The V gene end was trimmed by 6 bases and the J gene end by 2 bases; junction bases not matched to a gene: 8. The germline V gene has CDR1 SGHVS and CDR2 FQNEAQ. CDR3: CASSMRAGGPYEQYF. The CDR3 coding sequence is TGTGCCAGCAGTATGAGAGCGGGAGGACCCTACGAGCAGTACTTC.

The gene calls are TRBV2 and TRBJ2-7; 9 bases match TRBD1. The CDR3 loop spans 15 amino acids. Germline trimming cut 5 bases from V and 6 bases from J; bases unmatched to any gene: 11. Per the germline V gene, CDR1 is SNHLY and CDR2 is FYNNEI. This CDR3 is CASSNRGRRLTEQYF. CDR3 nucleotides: TGTGCCAGCAGTAACAGGGGGCGCCGATTGACCGAGCAGTACTTC.